This TCR beta chain was identified in a study of post-analysis software for immune sequencing data. Germline V gene lookup returns CDR1 DFQATT and CDR2 SNEGSKA (reference sequence). The CDR3 loop spans 14 amino acids. V gave up 0 bases and J gave up 6 bases, with 12 bases separating them. Worth noting for this clonotype: Antigen: not known.

Built from TCR beta cDNA, the libraries had unique molecular identifiers in them. Input populations of roughly 0.85 to 11 million T cells gave rise to approximately 480,000 cDNA molecules. TCRdb called the PCR reads again in MiXCR, with one record for every CDR3 protein. The data contain some 690,000 distinct CDR3 sequences, 55% to 70% of them singletons. Study-level points and caveats: Patients had higher frequencies than controls of roughly five TRBV segments, including TRBV5-6, TRBV5-1 and TRBV20-1. Compared with controls, patients showed significantly lower normalized Chao1 diversity.

This chain joins TRBV20-1 and TRBJ2-4, with D possibly matching TRBD1 (5 bases). The source material was blood. The source of this sequence is a girl aged 2-10 years with multiple sclerosis. CDR3 sequence reads: CSARDRGDANIQYF. CDR3 in DNA: TGCAGTGCTAGAGATAGGGGCGACGCAAACATTCAGTACTTC.